The 21 T cell receptor beta chains reported below all come from one sample, sequenced in a study of vaccination and CD4 T cells after COVID-19. MiXCR, applied by TCRdb to the PCR reads, yields one record per CDR3 protein. The data hold around 21,000 distinct CDR3 sequences, with 60% observed a single time. The material sequenced was CD4+ T cells from blood, taken after SARS-CoV-2 vaccination. The receptors stem from a human donor who had recovered from COVID-19.

The CDR3 protein is CASSVTRDITYEQYF. CDR3 coding DNA: TGTGCCAGTAGTGTAACCCGGGACATAACCTACGAGCAGTACTTC. The V and J genes are TRBV19 and TRBJ2-7, with D perhaps matching TRBD1 (6 bases). Trimming stripped 5 bases from V and 2 bases from J, with 16 bases between. The CDR3 totals 15 residues. Per germline, CDR1 LNHDA and CDR2 SQIVND (reference sequence).

The chain links TRBV6-2 or TRBV6-3 to TRBJ2-7, with D perhaps TRBD1 (6 bases). In germline, CDR1 is MNHEY, CDR2 SVGEGT. V shed 0 bases and J shed 2 bases, with 8 bases lying between them. The length of the CDR3 is 14 residues. In DNA, the CDR3 is TGTGCCAGCAGTTACTCTCGACAGGCCTACGAGCAGTACTTC. Protein product: CASSYSRQAYEQYF.

This clonotype was observed a few times. V gene TRBV24-1 combines with J gene TRBJ2-7; no definite D call. V gave up 3 bases and J gave up 6 bases, with 11 bases separating them. This CDR3 is 13 amino acids long. Germline-derived CDR1 and CDR2 are KGHDR and SFDVKD. CDR3 protein: CATSDRVGFEQYF. The CDR3 DNA is TGTGCCACCAGTGATAGGGTCGGTTTCGAGCAGTACTTC.

V usage is TRBV7-2 and J usage is TRBJ2-7; D might be TRBD1 (6 bases). V was trimmed by 5 bases and J by 2 bases, leaving 13 bases between them. The CDR3 is 14 amino acids. Germline CDR1 is SGHTA and CDR2 is FQGNSA. The CDR3 here is CASSTTTGPYEQYF. CDR3 nucleotide sequence: TGTGCCAGCAGCACCACGACAGGACCCTACGAGCAGTACTTC.

The chain has TRBV7-9 and TRBJ2-1; possible D gene TRBD2, 5 bases. The CDR3 totals 16 residues. CDR1 SEHNR and CDR2 FQNEAQ come from the germline V gene (reference sequence). V was cut by 2 bases and J by 0 bases, with 11 bases left in between. This chain's CDR3 is CASSLNIGNSYNEQFF. The CDR3 DNA reads as TGTGCCAGCAGCTTAAATATCGGGAACTCCTACAATGAGCAGTTCTTC. Full variable domain (missing parts from reference TRBV7-9 and TRBJ2-1): DTGVSQNPRHKITKRGQNVTFRCDPISEHNRLYWYRQTLGQGPEFLTYFQNEAQLEKSRLLSDRFSAERPKGSFSTLEIQRTEQGDSAMYLCASSLNIGNSYNEQFFGPGTRLTVL.

This clonotype was counted only a few times. The chain employs TRBV2 and TRBJ1-2; maybe TRBD1 (6 bases). Germline V gene lookup returns CDR1 SNHLY and CDR2 FYNNEI. This CDR3 is built from 14 residues. V was cut by 4 bases and J by 4 bases, with 13 bases left in between. CDR3 sequence: CASSAGGSVYGYTF. The CDR3 DNA reads TGTGCCAGCAGTGCGGGGGGCTCGGTCTATGGCTACACCTTC. Full variable domain (remainder filled in from reference TRBV2 and TRBJ1-2): EPEVTQTPSHQVTQMGQEVILRCVPISNHLYFYWYRQILGQKVEFLVSFYNNEISEKSEIFDDQFSVERPDGSNFTLKIRSTKLEDSAMYFCASSAGGSVYGYTFGSGTRLTVV.

The J gene is TRBJ2-3, the V gene TRBV7-2; no clear D gene. The CDR3 has 18 amino acids. Germline V gene sequence: CDR1 SGHTA, CDR2 FQGNSA. Trimming left V 5 bases short and J 0 bases short, with 21 bases between. The CDR3, as DNA: TGTGCCAGCAGCATATCCCCCGGACGTGGCGGAAGCACAGATACGCAGTATTTT. Protein: CASSISPGRGGSTDTQYF.

This CDR3 is CASSLDRTGGSFGNQPQHF. The DNA of the CDR3 is TGTGCCAGCAGCTTAGATAGGACAGGGGGAAGTTTTGGGAATCAGCCCCAGCATTTT. V usage is TRBV7-2 and J usage is TRBJ1-5; TRBD1 agrees at 10 bases. Germline lookup yields CDR1 SGHTA and CDR2 FQGNSA. V lost 1 base to trimming and J lost 4 bases; unmatched junction nucleotides: 13. The CDR3 contains 19 residues.

The rearrangement links TRBV18 to TRBJ2-7; TRBD2 might be the D (6 bases). Germline V lookup: CDR1 KGHSH, CDR2 LQKENI. The CDR3 sequence is 16 residues long. Trimming left V 2 bases short and J 3 bases short, with 17 bases between. In nucleotides, the CDR3 is TGTGCCAGCTCACCAAGTGGCCAGCGGGCCATCTACGAGCAGTACTTC. This codes for CASSPSGQRAIYEQYF.

This clonotype was counted a few times. The chain links TRBV5-8 to TRBJ2-2, with 10 bases matching TRBD1. CDR3 length equals 17 residues. V gave up 6 bases and J gave up 4 bases; unmatched junction bases: 12. Per the germline V gene, CDR1 is SGHTS and CDR2 is YDEGEE. In nucleotides, the CDR3 is TGTGCCAGCAACGACCGGGACAGGGGCCAGGTCACCGGGGAGCTGTTTTTT. Translated: CASNDRDRGQVTGELFF.

V is TRBV2 and J is TRBJ2-3; tentative D call: TRBD2 (6 bases). The CDR3 runs to 16 residues. The V end lost 6 bases, the J end lost 1 base, and 17 bases lay between the germline ends. Germline lookup yields CDR1 SNHLY and CDR2 FYNNEI. DNA for the CDR3: TGTGCCAGCAGCGTCAGCGGGCAGGCAGGCACAGATACGCAGTATTTT. Protein product: CASSVSGQAGTDTQYF.

This chain joins TRBV28 and TRBJ2-5, with 12 bases fitting TRBD2. J gave up 5 bases and V 6 bases, and 10 bases lay outside the gene matches. This CDR3 region has 16 residues. Germline assignment: CDR1 MDHEN and CDR2 SYDVKM. CDR3 loop: CASSPSSGRARETQYF. CDR3 nucleotides: TGTGCCAGCAGCCCCTCTAGCGGGAGGGCCAGGGAGACCCAGTACTTC.

This clonotype occurred a few times. Sequence at one end of the junction differs from germline and may be a read error. The V and J genes are TRBV7-7 and TRBJ2-2; D gene uncertain. This CDR3 is 14 amino acids long. Germline V gives CDR1 SSHAT, CDR2 FNYEAQ (reference sequence). The CDR3 DNA reads as TGTGCTAGCAGCTTAGTCTCGAACACCGGGGAGCTGTTTTTT. Protein: CASSLVSNTGELFF.

This clonotype has a handful of counts. V gene TRBV15 combines with J gene TRBJ2-2; 8 bases agree with TRBD2. The CDR3 runs to 16 residues. The V and J ends lost 0 bases and 1 base, in that order; junction bases with no gene match: 1. Germline CDR1 is LNHNV and CDR2 is YYDKDF (reference sequence). CDR3 loop: CATSRELAVNTGELFF. CDR3 nucleotide sequence: TGTGCCACCAGCAGAGAACTAGCGGTGAACACCGGGGAGCTGTTTTTT.

The chain carries TRBV12-3 or TRBV12-4 and TRBJ2-1; TRBD2 agrees at 7 bases. Trimming removed 3 bases from V and 5 bases from J; junction bases left unmatched: 7. This CDR3 spans 15 amino acids. Here the CDR3 reads CASSFFSSGDNEQFF. CDR3 nucleotides: TGTGCCAGCAGTTTCTTTTCTAGCGGTGACAATGAGCAGTTCTTC.

In this sample, this clonotype turned up a few times. The V call is TRBV20-1, the J call TRBJ1-5; D ambiguous. V was trimmed by 6 bases and J by 6 bases, leaving 15 bases between them. The germline gives CDR1 DFQATT, CDR2 SNEGSKA (reference sequence). The CDR3 spans 13 residues. CDR3 sequence: CSARRREGQPQHF. The CDR3 nucleotides read TGCAGTGCAAGACGACGCGAGGGTCAGCCCCAGCATTTT.

The chain couples TRBV4-1 to TRBJ2-3; D is perhaps TRBD1 (5 bases). This CDR3 has 16 residues. Per germline, CDR1 MGHRA and CDR2 YSYEKL. V was cut by 6 bases and J by 4 bases, with 20 bases left in between. CDR3 residues: CASRNPGQGPPDTQYF. CDR3 DNA sequence: TGCGCCAGCAGAAACCCTGGGCAGGGTCCGCCAGATACGCAGTATTTT.

This clonotype turned up a few times. In DNA form, the CDR3 reads TGTGCCAGCAGTTTCGGACCTGGCGTTTATGGCTACACCTTC. Amino acid sequence: CASSFGPGVYGYTF. This chain connects TRBV12-3 or TRBV12-4 to TRBJ1-2; D remains ambiguous. The CDR3 extends over 14 amino acids. V lost 3 bases and J 5 bases, leaving 13 bases between the germline ends.

In this sample, this clonotype turned up a few times. The chain combines TRBV10-3 with TRBJ2-5; perhaps D is TRBD1 or TRBD2 (6 bases each). Trimming pared 0 bases from V and 10 bases from J, leaving 24 bases between. Germline CDR1 is ENHRY and CDR2 is SYGVKD. The CDR3 contains 17 residues. The CDR3 DNA reads TGTGCCATCAGTGAGTCTTTAGTCGGGAGCCAACAGGGTGGCCAGTACTTC. It yields the protein CAISESLVGSQQGGQYF.

This chain joins TRBV5-4 and TRBJ2-6; 7 bases are a match to TRBD1. CDR1 SGHNT and CDR2 YYREEE come from the germline V gene (reference sequence). Trimming took 4 bases from V and 3 from J; bases not matched to a gene: 10. The CDR3 length is 17 residues. The CDR3 protein is CASSPAPQGVGANVLTF. The CDR3 DNA sequence: TGTGCCAGCAGCCCCGCCCCTCAGGGGGTTGGGGCCAACGTCCTGACTTTC.

V usage is TRBV12-5 and J usage is TRBJ2-7, with D perhaps TRBD2 (5 bases). The germline V gene encodes CDR1 LGHNT and CDR2 FRNRAP. Trimming took off 5 bases at V and 4 bases at J, with 6 bases between the two ends. There are 11 residues in the CDR3. The CDR3 here is CASGTGYEQYF. In nucleotides, the CDR3 is TGTGCTAGTGGTACGGGATACGAGCAGTACTTC.